A single sample gave rise to the 20 T cell receptor beta chains below, sequenced in a study of shared clonotypes between healthy human individuals. CD45RO-negative cells were positively selected for CCR7, leaving out terminally differentiated effector memory CD45RA+ cells. Generated by immunoSEQ multiplex PCR, the TCRdb table keeps only in-frame clones and is missing some. Of hundreds of thousands of clones in the sample, roughly 96% were seen once. Input material: naive CD8+ T cells sorted from blood. The receptors were gathered from a man aged 25-40 years in good health.

As for this clone: Other nucleotide sequences in the sample specify the same CDR3. The chain is built from TRBV4-1 and TRBJ2-1; no reliable D call. Germline-derived CDR1 and CDR2 are MGHRA and YSYEKL. The V and J ends lost 0 bases and 7 bases respectively, with 4 bases between them. The CDR3 extends over 12 amino acids. CDR3 DNA: TGCGCCAGCAGCCAAGATCGTAATGAGCAGTTCTTC. Protein: CASSQDRNEQFF.

The V gene is TRBV29-1, the J gene TRBJ2-7, with 13 bases aligning to TRBD2. V gave up 4 bases and J gave up 1 base; unmatched junction bases: 7. Germline CDR1 is SQVTM and CDR2 is ANQGSEA. There are 16 residues in the CDR3. CDR3 loop: CSVGGRGLAGSYEQYF. The CDR3 bases are TGCAGCGTTGGGGGTCGGGGACTAGCGGGATCCTACGAGCAGTACTTC.

This clone was counted once. The chain recombines TRBV10-3 with TRBJ1-2, with 7 bases identical to TRBD1. The V segment lost 9 bases and the J segment 5 bases; nucleotides outside the gene matches: 6. This CDR3 comprises 12 residues. Germline lookup yields CDR1 ENHRY and CDR2 SYGVKD. The CDR3 nucleotides read TGTGCCATAGGGACAGCTCGGTATGGCTACACCTTC. As protein: CAIGTARYGYTF.

The chain employs TRBV2 and TRBJ2-1; D may correspond to TRBD1 or TRBD2 (5 bases each). Germline V lookup: CDR1 SNHLY, CDR2 FYNNEI. The V end was cut by 3 bases, the J end by 0 bases, with 9 bases between. The CDR3 totals 15 residues. CDR3 bases: TGTGCCAGCAGTGATACCGGGGCCTCCTACAATGAGCAGTTCTTC. The encoded protein is CASSDTGASYNEQFF.

The chain is built from TRBV13 and TRBJ2-5; D gene ambiguous. CDR1 and CDR2 from the germline V gene are PRHDT and FYEKMQ (reference sequence). This CDR3 spans 13 amino acids. Between the trimmed V and J ends, which lost 8 bases and 2 bases, there was a span of 12 bases. CDR3 in DNA: TGTGCCAGCGCCTATAACCATCAAGAGACCCAGTACTTC. The encoded protein is CASAYNHQETQYF. The entire variable domain, with the rest obtained from reference TRBV13 and TRBJ2-5, is as follows: AAGVIQSPRHLIKEKRETATLKCYPIPRHDTVYWYQQGPGQDPQFLISFYEKMQSDKGSIPDRFSAQQFSDYHSELNMSSLELGDSALYFCASAYNHQETQYFGPGTRLLVL.

The V call is TRBV5-1, the J call TRBJ2-7; D gene unclear. Germline assignment: CDR1 SGHRS and CDR2 YFSETQ. The CDR3 consists of 15 residues. The V and J ends lost 0 bases and 7 bases respectively, with 17 bases between them. The DNA for the CDR3 is TGCGCCAGCAGCTTGGAGAATCCCCAAACGGAGGAGCAGTACTTC. The encoded protein is CASSLENPQTEEQYF. The entire variable domain, with the rest obtained from reference TRBV5-1 and TRBJ2-7, is as follows: KAGVTQTPRYLIKTRGQQVTLSCSPISGHRSVSWYQQTPGQGLQFLFEYFSETQRNKGNFPGRFSGRQFSNSRSEMNVSTLELGDSALYLCASSLENPQTEEQYFGPGTRLTVT.

The genes are TRBV9 and TRBJ2-2, with TRBD2 identical over 13 bases. The CDR3 spans 21 residues. The germline CDR1 and CDR2 sequences are SGDLS and YYNGEE. Trimming removed 4 bases from V and 4 bases from J; junction bases left unmatched: 19. The CDR3, as DNA: TGTGCCAGCAGCAGAGGCAGACTAGCGGGAGGTCAGGGGACATTCACCGGGGAGCTGTTTTTT. Translating gives CASSRGRLAGGQGTFTGELFF.

V usage is TRBV27 and J usage is TRBJ1-2, with D perhaps TRBD1 (5 bases). The CDR3 loop spans 13 amino acids. Trimming stripped 8 bases from V and 7 bases from J, with 17 bases between. Germline V CDR1 and CDR2: MNHEY, SMNVEV (reference sequence). This CDR3 is CASGAEGLGGYTF. As DNA, the CDR3 is TGTGCCAGCGGGGCCGAAGGTCTAGGTGGCTACACCTTC.

The chain combines TRBV11-2 with TRBJ2-1; D unresolved. The CDR3 length is 11 residues. Germline-derived CDR1 and CDR2 are SGHAT and FQNNGV. With 2 bases removed from V and 10 bases from J, the gap between germline ends came to 6 bases. In DNA, the CDR3 is TGTGCCAGCAGCTTACGTTCGGAGCAGTTCTTC. This sequence encodes CASSLRSEQFF.

The rearrangement uses TRBV7-9 and TRBJ2-1, with TRBD2 matching 7 bases. This CDR3 contains 15 residues. V was clipped by 1 base and J by 8 bases; unmatched bases: 8. Germline CDR1 and CDR2: SEHNR and FQNEAQ (reference sequence). The CDR3 region is CASSLVGGSRHEQFF. As DNA, the CDR3 is TGTGCCAGCAGCTTAGTTGGCGGGAGTAGGCATGAGCAGTTCTTC.

The rearrangement joins TRBV28 to TRBJ2-1; 13 bases line up with TRBD2. CDR3 length: 17 amino acids. Germline trimming cut 2 bases from V and 9 bases from J; bases unmatched to any gene: 10. Germline CDR1 is MDHEN and CDR2 is SYDVKM. The CDR3 loop reads CASSLPLRTSGSFEQFF. In nucleotides, the CDR3 is TGTGCCAGCAGTTTACCACTGCGGACTAGCGGGAGTTTTGAGCAGTTCTTC.

CDR3 DNA: TGTGCCACCAGCAGAGGAAGGGGGCCCACAGATACGCAGTATTTT. This translates into CATSRGRGPTDTQYF. This chain links TRBV15 with TRBJ2-3; TRBD1 matches at 7 bases. CDR1 and CDR2 from the germline V gene are LNHNV and YYDKDF (reference sequence). V shed 1 base and J 2 bases; nucleotides not matched to a gene: 3. This CDR3 region has 15 residues.

The genes are TRBV28 and TRBJ1-5; D is perhaps TRBD1 (5 bases). The CDR3 covers 15 residues. V shed 4 bases and J shed 9 bases, with 19 bases lying between them. Looked up from germline, CDR1 is MDHEN and CDR2 is SYDVKM. The CDR3 region has the DNA TGTGCCAGCAGTTCCTACCGGGACGGCGATTGGCCCCAGCATTTT. It yields the protein CASSSYRDGDWPQHF.

This chain uses TRBV5-1 with TRBJ2-7, with D perhaps TRBD2 (6 bases). Germline V gene sequence: CDR1 SGHRS, CDR2 YFSETQ. The CDR3 is 15 amino acids. V was pared by 4 bases and J by 2 bases, with 16 bases between. In DNA, the CDR3 is TGCGCCAGCAGCCCGTTGGGGGGACCCACCTACGAGCAGTACTTC. It yields the protein CASSPLGGPTYEQYF.

This chain links TRBV7-9 with TRBJ2-7; TRBD2 agrees at 8 bases. Germline lookup yields CDR1 SEHNR and CDR2 FQNEAQ (reference sequence). CDR3 length equals 15 residues. Trimming cost V 1 base and J 0 bases; bases outside gene matches: 2. The CDR3 reads CASSLVGRGSYEQYF. CDR3 bases: TGTGCCAGCAGCTTAGTCGGGAGGGGCTCCTACGAGCAGTACTTC.

The V call is TRBV29-1, the J call TRBJ2-2; D unclear. The germline V gene encodes CDR1 SQVTM and CDR2 ANQGSEA. With 3 bases removed from V and 3 bases from J, the gap between germline ends came to 8 bases. The CDR3 consists of 13 residues. The CDR3 DNA is TGCAGCGTTGAGTCCACTTACACCGGGGAGCTGTTTTTT. Its protein product is CSVESTYTGELFF.

The chain joins TRBV2 to TRBJ2-1; 8 bases fit TRBD1. The germline CDR1 and CDR2 sequences are SNHLY and FYNNEI. J gave up 8 bases and V 3 bases, and 18 bases lay outside the gene matches. This CDR3 contains 18 residues. CDR3 in amino acids: CASSDSSTGVYRGDEQFF. As DNA, the CDR3 is TGTGCCAGCAGTGATAGCTCGACAGGGGTGTACAGAGGGGATGAGCAGTTCTTC.

The V gene is TRBV5-1, the J gene TRBJ2-7; perhaps TRBD1 as D (5 bases). Trimming cost V 0 bases and J 5 bases, with 12 bases left between them. Germline loops: CDR1 SGHRS, CDR2 YFSETQ. The CDR3 totals 14 residues. The CDR3 DNA follows: TGCGCCAGCAGCTTGGGCTTGGAAGGGGACGAGCAGTACTTC. It yields the protein CASSLGLEGDEQYF.

There are a few counts of this clone. The chain links TRBV30 to TRBJ2-7; D is possibly TRBD2 (6 bases). The germline V and J ends were trimmed by 1 base and 3 bases, with 10 bases remaining between them. The germline gives CDR1 GTSNPN, CDR2 SVGIG (reference sequence). The CDR3 is 13 residues long. The CDR3 loop reads CAWSALGSYEQYF. The CDR3 region has the DNA TGTGCCTGGAGTGCCCTCGGGAGCTACGAGCAGTACTTC.

The CDR3 DNA reads as TGTGCCAGCAGGCGCCCTCGGAACACTGAAGCTTTCTTT. This encodes CASRRPRNTEAFF. The gene calls are TRBV7-9 and TRBJ1-1; no firm D call. Per germline, CDR1 SEHNR and CDR2 FQNEAQ (reference sequence). The CDR3 covers 13 residues. Trimming removed 6 bases at V and 1 base at J, with 9 bases between.